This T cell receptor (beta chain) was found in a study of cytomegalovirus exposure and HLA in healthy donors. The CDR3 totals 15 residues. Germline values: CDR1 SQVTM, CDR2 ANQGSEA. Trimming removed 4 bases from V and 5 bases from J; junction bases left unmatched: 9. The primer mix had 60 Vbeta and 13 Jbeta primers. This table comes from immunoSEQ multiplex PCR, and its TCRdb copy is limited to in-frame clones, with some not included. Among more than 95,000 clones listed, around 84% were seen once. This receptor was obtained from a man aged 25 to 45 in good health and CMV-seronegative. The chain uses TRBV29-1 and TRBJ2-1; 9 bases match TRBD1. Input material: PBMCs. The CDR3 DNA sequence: TGCAGCGTTGCTCGCGGGACAGGGATCAACAATGAGCAGTTCTTC. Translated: CSVARGTGINNEQFF.